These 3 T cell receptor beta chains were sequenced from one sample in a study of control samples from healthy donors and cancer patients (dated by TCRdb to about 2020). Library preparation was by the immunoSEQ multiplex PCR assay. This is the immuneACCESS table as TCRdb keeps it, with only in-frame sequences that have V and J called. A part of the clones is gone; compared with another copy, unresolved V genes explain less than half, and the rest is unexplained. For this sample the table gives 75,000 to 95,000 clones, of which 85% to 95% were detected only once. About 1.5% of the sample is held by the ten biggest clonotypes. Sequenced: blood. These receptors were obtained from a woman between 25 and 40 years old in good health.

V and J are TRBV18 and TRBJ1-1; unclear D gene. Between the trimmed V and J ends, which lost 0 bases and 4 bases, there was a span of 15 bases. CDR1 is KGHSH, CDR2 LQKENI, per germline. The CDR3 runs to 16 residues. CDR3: CASSPPDRAPGTEAFF. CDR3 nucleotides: TGTGCCAGCTCACCACCGGATCGGGCCCCGGGCACTGAAGCTTTCTTT.

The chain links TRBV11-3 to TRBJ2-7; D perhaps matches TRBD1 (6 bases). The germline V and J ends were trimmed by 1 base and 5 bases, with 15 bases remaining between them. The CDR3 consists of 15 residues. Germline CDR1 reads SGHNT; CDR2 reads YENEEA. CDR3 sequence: CASSLGLTGFNEQYF. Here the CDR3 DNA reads TGTGCCAGCAGCTTAGGTTTAACAGGGTTCAACGAGCAGTACTTC. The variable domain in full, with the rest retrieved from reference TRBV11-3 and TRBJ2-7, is EAGVVQSPRYKIIEKKQPVAFWCNPISGHNTLYWYLQNLGQGPELLIRYENEEAVDDSQLPKDRFSAERLKGVDSTLKIQPAELGDSAVYLCASSLGLTGFNEQYFGPGTRLTVT.

This CDR3 reads CASSQPGQGVETQYF. DNA of the CDR3: TGTGCCAGCAGTCAGCCGGGACAGGGGGTGGAGACCCAGTACTTC. This rearrangement joins TRBV5-4 to TRBJ2-5, with 11 bases lining up with TRBD1. V gave up 5 bases and J gave up 5 bases; unmatched junction bases: 8. CDR1 is SGHNT and CDR2 is YYREEE in the germline V gene (reference sequence). CDR3 length: 15 amino acids.